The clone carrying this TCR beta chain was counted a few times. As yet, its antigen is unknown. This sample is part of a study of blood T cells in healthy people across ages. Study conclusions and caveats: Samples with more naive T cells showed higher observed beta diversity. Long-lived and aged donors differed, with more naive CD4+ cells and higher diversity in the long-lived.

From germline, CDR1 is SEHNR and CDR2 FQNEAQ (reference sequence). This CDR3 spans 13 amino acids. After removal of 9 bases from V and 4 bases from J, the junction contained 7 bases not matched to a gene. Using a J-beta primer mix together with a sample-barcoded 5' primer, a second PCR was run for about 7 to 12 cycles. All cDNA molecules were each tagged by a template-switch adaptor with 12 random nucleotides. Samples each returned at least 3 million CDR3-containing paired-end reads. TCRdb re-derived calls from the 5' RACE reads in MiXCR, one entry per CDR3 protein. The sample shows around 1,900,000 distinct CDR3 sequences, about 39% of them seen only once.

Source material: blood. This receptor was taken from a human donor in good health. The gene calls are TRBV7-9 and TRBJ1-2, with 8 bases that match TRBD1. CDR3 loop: CASDRGFIYGYTF. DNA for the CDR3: TGTGCCAGTGACAGGGGTTTTATCTATGGCTACACCTTC. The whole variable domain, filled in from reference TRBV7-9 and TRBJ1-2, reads DTGVSQNPRHKITKRGQNVTFRCDPISEHNRLYWYRQTLGQGPEFLTYFQNEAQLEKSRLLSDRFSAERPKGSFSTLEIQRTEQGDSAMYLCASDRGFIYGYTFGSGTRLTVV.